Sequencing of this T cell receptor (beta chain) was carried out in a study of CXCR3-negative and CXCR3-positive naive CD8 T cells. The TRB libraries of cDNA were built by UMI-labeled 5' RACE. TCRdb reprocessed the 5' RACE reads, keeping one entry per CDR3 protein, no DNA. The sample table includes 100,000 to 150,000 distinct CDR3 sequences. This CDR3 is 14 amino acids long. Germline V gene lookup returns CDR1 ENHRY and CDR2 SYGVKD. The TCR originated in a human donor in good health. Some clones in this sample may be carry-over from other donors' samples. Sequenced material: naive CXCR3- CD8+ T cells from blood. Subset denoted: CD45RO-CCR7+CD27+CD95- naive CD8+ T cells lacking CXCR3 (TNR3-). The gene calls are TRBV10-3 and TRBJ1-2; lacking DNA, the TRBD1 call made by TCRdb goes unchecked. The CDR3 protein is CAISGDRWAYGYTF.